This TCR beta chain was captured in a study of shared clonotypes between healthy human individuals. Study-wide findings and caveats: Clonotype sharing across donors was expected to vary with sequencing depth.

This CDR3 has 15 residues. V gave up 6 bases and J gave up 0 bases; unmatched junction bases: 5. CDR1 is SNHLY and CDR2 is FYNNEI in the germline V gene. Clones were sequenced by immunoSEQ multiplex PCR, and TCRdb holds only the in-frame ones, with some missing. The profile shows about 1.1 million clones, about 84% of them singletons. This clone was observed a handful of times. Its cognate antigen is unknown. The rearrangement uses TRBV2 and TRBJ1-3, with 7 bases matching TRBD1. The clonotype comes from a man younger than 35 in good health. Some clones in this sample may be carry-over from other donors' samples. The sequencing input was memory CD4+ T cells from PBMCs. Sample subset: CD45RA-negative fraction. Here the CDR3 DNA reads TGTGCCAGCAGGATTGACAGGGCCTCTGGAAACACCATATATTTT. It encodes CASRIDRASGNTIYF. Supplemented by reference TRBV2 and TRBJ1-3, the full variable domain reads EPEVTQTPSHQVTQMGQEVILRCVPISNHLYFYWYRQILGQKVEFLVSFYNNEISEKSEIFDDQFSVERPDGSNFTLKIRSTKLEDSAMYFCASRIDRASGNTIYFGEGSWLTVV.